This T cell receptor beta chain was found in a study of shared clonotypes between healthy human individuals (dated by TCRdb to 2019 to 2021). With respect to the entire study: The cohort included a few men and a couple of women between 18 and 49 years of age. Each donor's leukapheresis produced roughly between about 0.9 and 9.5 billion PBMCs. For each donor, CD4 naive and CD4 memory were each given three plates, CD8 naive was given two plates, and CD8 memory was given one plate. The study deeply sequenced blood TCR repertoires of five healthy adults to estimate repertoire size and the extent of clonotype sharing between individuals. Libraries were prepared and TCR repertoires were sequenced by different laboratories using diverse techniques, in order to increase sequencing depth and limit assay-specific biases.

Worth noting for this clone: No antigen is known for it. There are no base qualities to consult, and no much larger clone falls within one base.

For the CD8 naive samples, CD45RO-negative cells were positively selected for CCR7, yielding a CD45RA+CCR7+ population from which TemRA cells were excluded. The donors were healthy, HIV-negative adults who had no recently reported acute infections or vaccinations. Every donor was a Caucasian adult living in Nashville, Tennessee, USA. Blood was obtained by leukapheresis, after which PBMCs were separated by Ficoll-Histopaque density gradient centrifugation and cryopreserved in liquid nitrogen vapor phase. Purity and quantity of every magnetically sorted T cell population were checked by analytical flow cytometry. From each sorted fraction, genomic DNA was isolated and quantified by UV absorbance on a Nanodrop 2000c. Using the deep immunoSEQ assay, multiplex PCR amplified TCR CDR3 regions from genomic DNA. Extracted genomic DNA from each cell subset was distributed evenly across all wells of several immunoSEQ 96-well plates, and each plate was treated as a replicate. For sorted subsets, around 200 ng genomic DNA, equal to some 30,000 T cell genomes, was loaded into each replicate PCR. Purified libraries were quantified with a Qubit 3.0 fluorometer, sized on a Bioanalyzer 2100, and re-quantified with the KAPA Library Quantification kit. Every immunoSEQ 96-well plate was sequenced on a dedicated single-read 150-cycle Illumina NextSeq 550 flow cell. As for the authors' bioinformatics: Because the immunoSEQ output held only junctional sequences and lacked quality scores, the filtering could not match the filtering applied to full-length reads. Sequences were annotated with PyIR, a Python wrapper for IgBLAST v1.9, using IMGT germline references to assign V/J genes and CDR3. Reads with weak V/J assignments (E-value above 1e-6), missing CDR3, stop codons, out-of-frame junctions, or ambiguous translated residues were removed. V3J clonotypes were defined as sequences sharing the same inferred V gene, J gene, and CDR3 amino acid sequence. To compute the percentage overlap between repertoires, the number of shared unique clonotypes was divided by the size of the smaller repertoire. Three approaches were used to assess repertoire richness: RTK rarefaction, the Chao1 estimator, and Recon v2.1 estimates of unobserved clonotypes. For all TCRbeta clonotypes obtained by the gDNA method from a few donors, generation probabilities were computed with OLGA. TCRdb obtained this table from immuneACCESS and retained in-frame rearrangements with V and J assigned. These tables miss some clones; where compared with another copy, unresolved V genes account for less than half of the shortfall, and the remainder is unexplained. The D gene and trimming were derived from the DNA, and the V and J assignments and clone size from that table. The sample table lists some 2,100,000 clones, under 95% of them with a count of one. The ten largest account for 1.5% to 2% of the sample.

The investigation overall reported the following: Sharing across a few donors was observed for around 5% of naive CD4, over 3% of naive CD8, 2% to 2.5% of memory CD4, and around 0.4% of memory CD8 clonotypes. Clonotypes shared by all four sorted-subset donors showed higher generation probabilities than non-shared clonotypes. Because the study included only a small number of donors, the genetic and exposure-history diversity represented was limited. Naive subsets generally had larger estimated clonotype richness than memory subsets did. Only blood was sampled, and tissue TCR repertoires likely differ from those in blood. Incomplete sequencing was indicated by rarefaction of sorted-subset datasets, despite the large sequencing depth. Pairwise subsampling led to the expectation that sequencing depth would affect the degree of clonotype sharing among donors.

The germline V gene encodes CDR1 LGHNA and CDR2 YNFKEQ. The CDR3 sequence holds 13 residues, the cysteine and phenylalanine included. CDR3 DNA only is kept here, 39 bases in frame from base 1. V is reduced by 2 bases and J by 2 bases, leaving a spacing of 7 bases between them. This clonotype was sampled from a man younger than 35 in good health. Some clones in this sample may be carry-over from other donors' samples. Specimen: naive CD8+ T cells from PBMCs. The label giving this sample's cell subset or site can be read as: CD45RA+CCR7+. The chain links TRBV4-2 with TRBJ2-7; the D gene assignment is ambiguous. CDR3 region: CASSQNPPYEQYF. The DNA sequence is TGTGCCAGCAGCCAAAATCCCCCCTACGAGCAGTACTTC.